These 14 T cell receptor beta chains share one sample of origin, sequenced in a study of a mutant IDH1 vaccine in newly diagnosed glioma (dated by TCRdb to about 2021). Sample time point, as interpreted from the label and publication: baseline, week 1 (first vaccination visit). The sample's treatment or condition label, decoded: pre-vaccination baseline after standard-of-care therapy. The library was produced with the immunoSEQ multiplex PCR assay. TCRdb retrieved this table from immuneACCESS and kept in-frame rearrangements only. Not all clones are present; in checked studies, unresolved V genes account for under half, and no reason is known for the remainder. The sample records approximately 67,000 clones, around 88% of which are singletons. The ten largest clonotypes hold approximately 4.5% of the sample. The source was peripheral blood mononuclear cells (PBMCs), collected from a glioma patient treated with radiotherapy, temozolomide or both. Every receptor here comes from a woman aged 18 to 35 with glioma. Some clones in this sample may be carry-over from other donors' samples.

This chain connects TRBV7-8 to TRBJ2-2, with D perhaps TRBD2 (6 bases). Trimming took off 5 bases at V and 3 bases at J, with 13 bases between the two ends. The CDR3 runs to 15 residues. Germline CDR1 SGHVS, CDR2 FQNEAQ. CDR3: CASSPDERDTGELFF. The CDR3, as DNA: TGTGCCAGCAGCCCCGATGAGCGGGACACCGGGGAGCTGTTTTTT.

The chain links TRBV10-1 to TRBJ2-3; 9 nucleotides line up with TRBD2. This CDR3 spans 16 amino acids. The junction had 10 bases not matched to a gene; V was cut back by 6 bases and J by 3 bases. Germline lookup yields CDR1 WNHNN and CDR2 SYGVQD (reference sequence). The CDR3 DNA reads TGCGCCAGCAGCGCGCTAGCGGGGAGTGGTACAGATACGCAGTATTTT. As protein: CASSALAGSGTDTQYF.

J is TRBJ2-2 and V is TRBV4-1; D not certain. V was shortened by 0 bases and J by 9 bases, with 11 bases between the two germline ends. Germline CDR1 reads MGHRA; CDR2 reads YSYEKL. This CDR3 has 14 amino acids. The CDR3 spells CASSQEAPRRELFF. In DNA form, the CDR3 reads TGCGCCAGCAGCCAAGAGGCGCCGCGAAGGGAGCTGTTTTTT.

This clone occurred a few times. The chain links TRBV7-9 to TRBJ1-1, with 7 bases fitting TRBD1. The CDR3 is 14 amino acids. Germline V gene sequence: CDR1 SEHNR, CDR2 FQNEAQ (reference sequence). The trim removed 5 bases at V and 5 bases at J, leaving 8 bases unmatched. CDR3 residues: CASSPRGTGTEAFF. The CDR3 DNA is TGTGCCAGCAGCCCCAGGGGGACCGGGACTGAAGCTTTCTTT.

The V and J genes are TRBV7-3 and TRBJ2-2, with unresolved D. V dropped 8 bases and J dropped 0 bases, with 4 bases sitting between them. CDR1 is SGHTA and CDR2 is FQGTGA in the germline V gene. CDR3 length equals 12 residues. For the CDR3, the DNA is TGTGCCAGCGGATCGAACACCGGGGAGCTGTTTTTT. Its protein product is CASGSNTGELFF.

The chain carries TRBV5-1 and TRBJ2-5, with D perhaps matching TRBD1 or TRBD2 (5 bases each). There are 16 residues in the CDR3. Looked up from germline, CDR1 is SGHRS and CDR2 is YFSETQ. V was cut by 5 bases and J by 3 bases, with 20 bases left in between. The CDR3 DNA is TGCGCCAGCAGACGTCCGGGGCTTCGGATTGAAGAGACCCAGTACTTC. This encodes CASRRPGLRIEETQYF.

Only one count was recorded for this clone. This chain uses TRBV27 with TRBJ1-6; TRBD1 agrees at 8 bases. After removal of 5 bases from V and 8 bases from J, the junction contained 11 bases not matched to a gene. Germline CDR1 reads MNHEY; CDR2 reads SMNVEV (reference sequence). This CDR3 contains 16 residues. In DNA, the CDR3 is TGTGCCAGCAGTCGCTCCAGGGGGCACGATGATTCACCCCTCCACTTT. Translated: CASSRSRGHDDSPLHF.

This clone was counted a few times. The gene calls are TRBV2 and TRBJ1-2; 10 nucleotides line up with TRBD1. The V and J ends lost 11 bases and 7 bases, in that order; junction bases with no gene match: 7. CDR3 size: 12 residues. CDR1 and CDR2 from the germline V gene are SNHLY and FYNNEI. Here the CDR3 DNA reads TGTGCCTGGTCCGGGACAGGGGTTGGCTACACCTTC. Its protein product is CAWSGTGVGYTF.

This chain connects TRBV19 to TRBJ1-5; the D is unclear. The ends were cut back, 1 base at V and 4 bases at J, with 5 bases in the middle. The CDR3 is 13 residues long. Germline-derived CDR1 and CDR2 are LNHDA and SQIVND (reference sequence). The CDR3 region is CASSIGWNQPQHF. CDR3 sequence (DNA): TGTGCCAGTAGTATAGGCTGGAATCAGCCCCAGCATTTT.

The chain links TRBV5-4 to TRBJ2-5, with 7 nucleotides matching TRBD2. Germline lookup yields CDR1 SGHNT and CDR2 YYREEE (reference sequence). CDR3 length: 15 residues. J was trimmed by 2 bases and V by 3 bases; bases with no gene match: 7. The CDR3 loop reads CASSSSRTSQETQYF. Here the CDR3 DNA reads TGTGCCAGCAGCTCCAGTCGGACTAGTCAAGAGACCCAGTACTTC.

This clone was counted a few times. The chain recombines TRBV6-1 with TRBJ1-1; TRBD1 might be the D (5 bases). Germline V gene data show CDR1 as MNHNS and CDR2 as SASEGT. The CDR3 extends over 12 amino acids. V lost 7 bases and J lost 1, with 7 bases in between. CDR3 in DNA: TGTGCCAGCACTGGGGCGAACACTGAAGCTTTCTTT. This sequence encodes CASTGANTEAFF.

The CDR3 loop is CASSTGVLAKNIQYF. Here the CDR3 DNA reads TGTGCCAGTAGTACAGGGGTTCTAGCCAAAAACATTCAGTACTTC. The chain has TRBV19 and TRBJ2-4; maybe TRBD1 (6 bases). Germline CDR1 LNHDA, CDR2 SQIVND (reference sequence). The CDR3 runs to 15 residues. The V end was cut by 4 bases, the J end by 0 bases, with 10 bases between.

This chain uses TRBV5-1 with TRBJ1-1; 8 bases are shared with TRBD1. The trim removed 5 bases at V and 0 bases at J, leaving 6 bases unmatched. Germline V gene lookup returns CDR1 SGHRS and CDR2 YFSETQ. This CDR3 has 15 residues. This CDR3 is CASRWQGALNTEAFF. The CDR3 DNA follows: TGCGCCAGCAGATGGCAGGGGGCCTTGAACACTGAAGCTTTCTTT.

This clone has only a few counts. The chain uses TRBV6-1 and TRBJ2-4, with D perhaps TRBD1 (6 bases). Trimming shortened V by 2 bases and J by 6 bases, and 8 bases separated the two germline ends. This CDR3 has 13 residues. Germline values: CDR1 MNHNS, CDR2 SASEGT. The CDR3 bases are TGTGCCAGCAGTGAAAGGGGGATAAACATTCAGTACTTC. Protein: CASSERGINIQYF.